This is a list of T cell receptor beta chains from one sample in a study. The table came from immunoSEQ multiplex PCR; TCRdb's copy has only in-frame clones and leaves some out. The repertoire holds about 68,000 clones, about 94% seen once, with around 4.6% in the top ten. Specimen: PBMCs. The origin of the receptors is a man aged 35-49 years with rheumatoid arthritis. The CDR3 runs from the conserved cysteine through the conserved F or W. The D gene is left open where the match is weak. The size of a clone is reported for some rows only, either as once, few or many, or as a class for expanded clones.

j_call v_call clone_size d_call cdr3_nt cdr3_aa
TRBJ2-7 TRBV5-1 . TRBD1 TGCGCCAGCAGCGTGGTGGGGGACAGCTCCTACGAGCAGTACTTC CASSVVGDSSYEQYF
TRBJ1-1 TRBV7-9 . . TGTGCCAGCAGCTGGGGCAGGGAGGCTGAAGCTTTCTTT CASSWGREAEAFF
TRBJ1-2 TRBV25-1 once . TGTGCCAGCAGTGAAGTGGGGGGTGACGGCTACACCTTC CASSEVGGDGYTF
TRBJ1-2 TRBV6-2/TRBV6-3 . TRBD1 TGTGCCAGCAGTTCACAGGGGGCGCTTGGCTACACCTTC CASSSQGALGYTF
TRBJ2-7 TRBV12-3/TRBV12-4 . . TGTGCCAGCAGTTTAGCCCCGTTCTACGAGCAGTACTTC CASSLAPFYEQYF
TRBJ1-1 TRBV7-2 . . TGTGCCAGCAGCTTAGGACGCCCTTTTAATAGAAACACTGAAGCTTTCTTT CASSLGRPFNRNTEAFF
TRBJ1-2 TRBV4-1 . . TGCGCCAGCAGCCAAGTCGGCGTGGTAGTAGGCTATGGCTACACCTTC CASSQVGVVVGYGYTF
TRBJ1-1 TRBV29-1 . TRBD1 TGCAGCGTTGAAACAGGGGGGGGCACTGAAGCTTTCTTT CSVETGGGTEAFF
TRBJ2-5 TRBV19 . TRBD2 TGTGCCAGTAGTACCCTAGCGGTGGCGGGGGAGACCCAGTACTTC CASSTLAVAGETQYF
TRBJ2-7 TRBV27 . . TGTGCCAGCAGTTCCCAGGTGGGGAGCTACTACGAGCAGTACTTC CASSSQVGSYYEQYF
TRBJ2-2 TRBV2 . . TGTGCCAGCAGTGAAGTTTACGGTTACACCGGGGAGCTGTTTTTT CASSEVYGYTGELFF
TRBJ1-2 TRBV6-5 . . TGTGCCAGCGGAGAGAACTATGGCTACACCTTC CASGENYGYTF
TRBJ2-5 TRBV7-9 . . TGTGCCAGCAGCTGGGGCAGGGATAAAGAGACCCAGTACTTC CASSWGRDKETQYF
TRBJ1-4 TRBV21-1 . . TGTGCCAGCAGCTGGCTAGGACCGCTTTTACTCGCAACTAATGAAAAACTGTTTTTT CASSWLGPLLLATNEKLFF
TRBJ2-3 TRBV13 . . TGTGCCAGCACCAGGGGGGGGGAGTACACAGATACGCAGTATTTT CASTRGGEYTDTQYF
TRBJ1-2 TRBV6-6 . TRBD1 TGTGCCAGCAGTTCACCGGACAGGCGAGCAGGCTACACCTTC CASSSPDRRAGYTF
TRBJ1-5 TRBV1 . . TGCACCAGCAGCGTACATGACAGGGGATATGACAATCAGCCCCAGCATTTT CTSSVHDRGYDNQPQHF
TRBJ1-1 TRBV7-3 once . TGTGCCAGCAGCTTAAGGGCGAACACTGAAGCTTTCTTT CASSLRANTEAFF
TRBJ2-2 TRBV2 . TRBD1 TGTGCCAGTTTCAGGGGACAGGGAACCACCGGGGAGCTGTTTTTT CASFRGQGTTGELFF
TRBJ2-5 TRBV7-6 . . TGTGCCAGCAGCTCCCGAGCTCAATATGGAGAGAACCAGTACTTC CASSSRAQYGENQYF